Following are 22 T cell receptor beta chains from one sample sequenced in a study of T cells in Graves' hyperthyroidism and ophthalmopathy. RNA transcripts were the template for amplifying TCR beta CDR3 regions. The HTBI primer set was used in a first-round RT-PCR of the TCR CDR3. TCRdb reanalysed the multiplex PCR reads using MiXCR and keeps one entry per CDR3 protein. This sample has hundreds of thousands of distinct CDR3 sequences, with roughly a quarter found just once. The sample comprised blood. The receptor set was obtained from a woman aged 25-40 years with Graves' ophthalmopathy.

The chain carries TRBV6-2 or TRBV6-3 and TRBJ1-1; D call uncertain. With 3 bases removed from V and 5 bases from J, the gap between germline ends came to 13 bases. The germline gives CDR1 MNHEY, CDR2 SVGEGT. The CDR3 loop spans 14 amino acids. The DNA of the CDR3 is TGTGCCAGCAGTTATGGGGTCTGGGAGACTGAAGCTTTCTTT. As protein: CASSYGVWETEAFF.

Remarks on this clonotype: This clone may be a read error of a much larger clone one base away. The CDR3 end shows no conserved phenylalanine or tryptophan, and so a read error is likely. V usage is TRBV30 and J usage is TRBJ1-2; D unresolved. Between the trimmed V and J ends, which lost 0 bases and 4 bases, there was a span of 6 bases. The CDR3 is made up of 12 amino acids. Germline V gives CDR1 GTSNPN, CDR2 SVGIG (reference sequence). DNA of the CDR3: TGTGCCTGGAGTGTCCTAACCTATGGCTACACCCTC. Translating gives CAWSVLTYGYTL.

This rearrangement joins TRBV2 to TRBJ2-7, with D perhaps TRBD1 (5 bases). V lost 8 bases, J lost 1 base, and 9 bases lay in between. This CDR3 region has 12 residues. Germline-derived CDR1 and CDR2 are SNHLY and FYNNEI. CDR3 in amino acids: CASLRQSYEQYF. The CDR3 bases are TGTGCCAGCCTCAGACAGTCCTACGAGCAGTACTTC.

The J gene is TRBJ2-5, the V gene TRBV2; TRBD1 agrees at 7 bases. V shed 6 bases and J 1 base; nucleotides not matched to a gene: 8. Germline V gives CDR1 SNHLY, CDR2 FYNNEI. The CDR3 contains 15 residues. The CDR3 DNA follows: TGTGCCAGCAGCTTCGGGACAGACTTCCAAGAGACCCAGTACTTC. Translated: CASSFGTDFQETQYF.

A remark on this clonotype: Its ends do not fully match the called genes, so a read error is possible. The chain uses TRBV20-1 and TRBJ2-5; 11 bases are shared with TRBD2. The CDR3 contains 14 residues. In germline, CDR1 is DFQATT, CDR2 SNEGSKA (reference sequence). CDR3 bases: TGCAGTGATAGACTAGCGGGGAGCCAAGAGACCCAGTACTTC. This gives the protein CSDRLAGSQETQYF.

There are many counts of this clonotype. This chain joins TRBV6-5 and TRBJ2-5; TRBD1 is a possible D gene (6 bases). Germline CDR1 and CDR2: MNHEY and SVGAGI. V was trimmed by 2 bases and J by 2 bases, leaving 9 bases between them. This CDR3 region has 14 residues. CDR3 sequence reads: CASSYKGEQETQYF. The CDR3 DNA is TGTGCCAGCAGTTACAAGGGGGAACAAGAGACCCAGTACTTC.

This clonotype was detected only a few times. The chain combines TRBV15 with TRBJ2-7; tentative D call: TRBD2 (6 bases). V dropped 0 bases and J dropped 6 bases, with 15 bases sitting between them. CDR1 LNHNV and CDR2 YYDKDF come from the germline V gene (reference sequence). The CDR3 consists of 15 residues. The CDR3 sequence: CATSRDGGSSGEQYF. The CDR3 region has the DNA TGTGCCACCAGCAGAGACGGGGGAAGCTCCGGCGAGCAGTACTTC.

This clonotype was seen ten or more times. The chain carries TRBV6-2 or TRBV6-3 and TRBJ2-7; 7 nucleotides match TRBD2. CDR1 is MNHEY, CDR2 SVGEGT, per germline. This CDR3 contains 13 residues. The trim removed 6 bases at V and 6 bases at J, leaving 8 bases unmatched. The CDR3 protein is CASSPRLAGEQYF. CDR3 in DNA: TGTGCCAGCAGCCCCCGACTAGCCGGCGAGCAGTACTTC.

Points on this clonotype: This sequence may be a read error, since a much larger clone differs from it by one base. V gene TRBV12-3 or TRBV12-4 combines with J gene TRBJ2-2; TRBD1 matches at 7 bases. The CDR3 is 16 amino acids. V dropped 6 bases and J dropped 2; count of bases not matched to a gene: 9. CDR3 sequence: CASRGDRVKNTGELFF. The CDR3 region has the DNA TGTGCCAGCAGGGGAGACAGGGTCAAAAACACCGGGGAGCTGTTTTTT.

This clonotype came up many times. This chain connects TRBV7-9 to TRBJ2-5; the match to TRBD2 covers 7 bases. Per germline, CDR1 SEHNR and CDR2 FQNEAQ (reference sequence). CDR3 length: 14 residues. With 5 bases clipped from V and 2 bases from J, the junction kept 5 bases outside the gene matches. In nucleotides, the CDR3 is TGTGCCAGCAGCATCTCGGGGGGACAAGAGACCCAGTACTTC. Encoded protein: CASSISGGQETQYF.

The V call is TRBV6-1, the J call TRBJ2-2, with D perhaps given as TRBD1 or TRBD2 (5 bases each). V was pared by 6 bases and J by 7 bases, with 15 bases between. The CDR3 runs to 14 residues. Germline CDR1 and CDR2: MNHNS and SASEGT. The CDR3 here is CASSLRDLGGELFF. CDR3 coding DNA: TGTGCCAGCAGCCTAAGGGACCTTGGCGGGGAGCTGTTTTTT.

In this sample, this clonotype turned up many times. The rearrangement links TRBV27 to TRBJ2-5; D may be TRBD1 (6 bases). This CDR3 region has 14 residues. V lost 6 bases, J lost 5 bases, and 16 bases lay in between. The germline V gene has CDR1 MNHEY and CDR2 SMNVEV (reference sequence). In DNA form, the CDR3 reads TGTGCCAGCAGGGTAGCAGGGGTGGGGGAGACCCAGTACTTC. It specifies CASRVAGVGETQYF.

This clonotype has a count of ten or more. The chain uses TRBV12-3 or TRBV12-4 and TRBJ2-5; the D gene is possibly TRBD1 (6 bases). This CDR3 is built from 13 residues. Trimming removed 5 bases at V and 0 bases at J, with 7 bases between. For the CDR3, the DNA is TGTGCCAGCAGTCGGGACAACCAAGAGACCCAGTACTTC. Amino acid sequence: CASSRDNQETQYF.

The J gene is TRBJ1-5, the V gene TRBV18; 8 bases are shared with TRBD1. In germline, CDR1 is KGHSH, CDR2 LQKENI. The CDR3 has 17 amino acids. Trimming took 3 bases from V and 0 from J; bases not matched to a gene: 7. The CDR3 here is CASSPGGRGRSNQPQHF. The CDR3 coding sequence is TGTGCCAGCTCACCGGGCGGCAGGGGGCGTAGCAATCAGCCCCAGCATTTT.

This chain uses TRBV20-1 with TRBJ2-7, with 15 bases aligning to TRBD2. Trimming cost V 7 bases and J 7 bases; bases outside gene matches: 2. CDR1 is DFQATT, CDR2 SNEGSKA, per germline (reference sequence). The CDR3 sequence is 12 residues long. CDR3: CSEGTSGREQYF. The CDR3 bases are TGCAGTGAGGGGACTAGCGGGAGGGAGCAGTACTTC.

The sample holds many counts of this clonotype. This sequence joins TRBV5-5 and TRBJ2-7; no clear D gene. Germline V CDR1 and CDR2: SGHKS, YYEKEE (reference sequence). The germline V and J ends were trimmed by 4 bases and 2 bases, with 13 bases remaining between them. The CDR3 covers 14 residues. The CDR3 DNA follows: TGTGCCAGCAGCAATGGCCTCGGAACCTACGAGCAGTACTTC. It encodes CASSNGLGTYEQYF.

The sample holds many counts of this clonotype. CDR3 nucleotides: TGTGCCAGCAGTTTATGGACAGGAACCTACGAGCAGTACTTC. This sequence encodes CASSLWTGTYEQYF. The chain recombines TRBV28 with TRBJ2-7, with a possible D match to TRBD1 (6 bases). Germline V CDR1 and CDR2: MDHEN, SYDVKM. V gave up 0 bases and J gave up 2 bases, with 8 bases separating them. This CDR3 is 14 amino acids long.

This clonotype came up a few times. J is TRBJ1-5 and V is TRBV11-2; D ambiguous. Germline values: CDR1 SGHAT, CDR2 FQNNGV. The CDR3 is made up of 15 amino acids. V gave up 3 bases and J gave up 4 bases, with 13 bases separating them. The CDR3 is CASSLFPLPNQPQHF. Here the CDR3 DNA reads TGTGCCAGCAGCTTGTTCCCCCTTCCTAATCAGCCCCAGCATTTT.

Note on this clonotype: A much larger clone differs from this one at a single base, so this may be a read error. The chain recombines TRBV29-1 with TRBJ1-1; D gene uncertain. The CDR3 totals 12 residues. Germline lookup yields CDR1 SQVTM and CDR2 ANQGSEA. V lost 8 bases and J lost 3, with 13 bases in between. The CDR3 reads CSSDEGDTEAFF. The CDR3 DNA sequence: TGCAGCTCAGACGAGGGAGACACTGAAGCTTTCTTT. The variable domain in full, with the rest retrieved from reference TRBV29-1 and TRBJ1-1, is SAVISQKPSRDICQRGTSLTIQCQVDSQVTMMFWYRQQPGQSLTLIATANQGSEATYESGFVIDKFPISRPNLTFSTLTVSNMSPEDSSIYLCSSDEGDTEAFFGQGTRLTVV.

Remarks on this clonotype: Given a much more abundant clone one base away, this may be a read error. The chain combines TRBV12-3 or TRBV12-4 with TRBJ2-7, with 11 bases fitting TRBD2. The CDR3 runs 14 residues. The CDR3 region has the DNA TGTGTCAGCAGCCTTAAACTAGCGGGGGACGGGCAGTACTTC. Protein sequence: CVSSLKLAGDGQYF.

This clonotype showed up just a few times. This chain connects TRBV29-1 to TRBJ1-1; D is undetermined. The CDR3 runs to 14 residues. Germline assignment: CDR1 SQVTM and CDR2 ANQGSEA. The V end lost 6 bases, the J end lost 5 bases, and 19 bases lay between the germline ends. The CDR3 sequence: CSVTGSEEETEAFF. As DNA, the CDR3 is TGCAGCGTAACCGGGTCCGAAGAGGAGACTGAAGCTTTCTTT.

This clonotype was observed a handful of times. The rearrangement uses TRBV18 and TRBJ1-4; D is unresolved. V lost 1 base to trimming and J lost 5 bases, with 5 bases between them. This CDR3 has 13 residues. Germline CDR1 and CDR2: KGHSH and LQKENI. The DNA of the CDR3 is TGTGCCAGCTCACCACGCGTCAATGAAAAACTGTTTTTT. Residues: CASSPRVNEKLFF.